What follows are 20 T cell receptor beta chains derived from one specimen sequenced in a study of shared clonotypes between healthy human individuals. The table came from immunoSEQ multiplex PCR; TCRdb's copy has only in-frame clones and leaves some out. The sample lists 2 million to 2.5 million clones, roughly 93% occurring once. Sample: naive CD4+ T cells from PBMCs. The subset was: CD45RA+ positively selected. The source is a man aged 18 to 29 in good health. Some clones in this sample may be carry-over from other donors' samples.

This clone was detected once. The V gene is TRBV5-1, the J gene TRBJ2-1; D remains ambiguous. The CDR3 has 12 amino acids. Trimming left V 0 bases short and J 8 bases short, with 6 bases between. Looked up from germline, CDR1 is SGHRS and CDR2 is YFSETQ. The CDR3 bases are TGCGCCAGCAGCTTGGGGTTACATGAGCAGTTCTTC. Translation: CASSLGLHEQFF.

The V gene is TRBV19, the J gene TRBJ1-5; D unclear. The V gene's germline CDR1 is LNHDA and CDR2 SQIVND (reference sequence). The CDR3 contains 8 residues. Trimming cost V 10 bases and J 15 bases, with 10 bases left between them. This chain's CDR3 is CATIPGHF. As DNA, the CDR3 is TGTGCCACCATACCTGGGCATTTT.

This rearrangement joins TRBV28 to TRBJ2-5, with a tentative D call TRBD1 (6 bases). This CDR3 is 15 amino acids long. From germline, CDR1 is MDHEN and CDR2 SYDVKM. Trimming cost V 5 bases and J 7 bases, with 20 bases left between them. In DNA form, the CDR3 reads TGTGCCAGCAGTCCAACGACAGGCCTCCGCGGGACCCAGTACTTC. It translates to CASSPTTGLRGTQYF.

The V gene is TRBV5-4, the J gene TRBJ2-5; the match to TRBD1 covers 9 bases. V was pared by 4 bases and J by 3 bases, with 10 bases of the junction left unmatched. The CDR3 has 16 residues. CDR1 and CDR2 from the germline V gene are SGHNT and YYREEE (reference sequence). The CDR3 DNA follows: TGTGCCAGCAGCCCCCCGGGACAGGGCCCGAAAGAGACCCAGTACTTC. It yields the protein CASSPPGQGPKETQYF.

The chain couples TRBV27 to TRBJ2-5, with D perhaps TRBD1 (6 bases). Per germline, CDR1 MNHEY and CDR2 SMNVEV (reference sequence). There are 15 residues in the CDR3. Trimming cost V 8 bases and J 0 bases, with 16 bases left between them. The CDR3 loop reads CASSLGAWYQETQYF. In DNA form, the CDR3 reads TGTGCCAGCTCTTTGGGGGCCTGGTACCAAGAGACCCAGTACTTC.

CDR3 loop: CASRSGRGSDTQYF. The DNA of the CDR3 is TGTGCCAGCAGGTCGGGGCGGGGCTCAGATACGCAGTATTTT. V is TRBV27 and J is TRBJ2-3; a possible D gene is TRBD2 (6 bases). The CDR3 spans 14 residues. The germline V and J ends were trimmed by 6 bases and 4 bases, with 14 bases remaining between them. Germline CDR1 MNHEY, CDR2 SMNVEV (reference sequence).

This chain links TRBV27 with TRBJ2-1, with 13 bases identical to TRBD2. From germline, CDR1 is MNHEY and CDR2 SMNVEV (reference sequence). The CDR3 is 15 residues long. The junction had 6 bases not matched to a gene; V was cut back by 4 bases and J by 9 bases. The CDR3 sequence: CASSSTSGRASEQFF. In DNA form, the CDR3 reads TGTGCCAGCAGTTCCACTAGCGGGAGGGCCAGTGAGCAGTTCTTC.

The chain links TRBV5-7 to TRBJ1-3, with 7 nucleotides matching TRBD1. TRBV5-7 is given ORF status, its function remaining uncertain. The V gene end was trimmed by 4 bases and the J gene end by 0 bases; junction bases not matched to a gene: 7. The CDR3 sequence is 16 residues long. CDR3 residues: CASSPRDSFSGNTIYF. CDR3 nucleotides: TGTGCCAGCAGCCCCCGGGACAGCTTCTCTGGAAACACCATATATTTT.

In regard to this clone: Other DNA sequences within the sample encode an identical CDR3. The V and J genes are TRBV2 and TRBJ1-1, with D hard to call. Trimming left V 2 bases short and J 1 base short, with 2 bases between. The CDR3 covers 12 residues. Germline CDR1 SNHLY, CDR2 FYNNEI. The CDR3 protein is CASSETNTEAFF. The CDR3 DNA reads as TGTGCCAGCAGTGAAACGAACACTGAAGCTTTCTTT.

This rearrangement joins TRBV5-5 to TRBJ2-7, with TRBD2 matching over 12 bases. Germline CDR1 reads SGHKS; CDR2 reads YYEKEE (reference sequence). Trimming at V came to 4 bases and at J to 1 base, leaving 6 bases not matched to a gene. The CDR3 is made up of 16 amino acids. The CDR3 is CASSTGLAGRSYEQYF. CDR3 nucleotide sequence: TGTGCCAGCAGCACCGGACTAGCGGGAAGGTCCTACGAGCAGTACTTC.

The chain joins TRBV6-4 to TRBJ2-1; a weak D match, TRBD1 (7 bases). Trimming cost V 4 bases and J 9 bases, with 16 bases left between them. The germline V gene encodes CDR1 MRHNA and CDR2 SNTAGT. There are 14 residues in the CDR3. The CDR3 region has the DNA TGTGCCAGCAGTGTGCGCAGGGGGGTTGGTGAGCAGTTCTTC. Translating it yields CASSVRRGVGEQFF.

The V call is TRBV7-9, the J call TRBJ2-2; TRBD1 aligns across 8 bases. With V trimmed by 3 bases and J by 3 bases, 6 bases remained unmatched. The germline V gene encodes CDR1 SEHNR and CDR2 FQNEAQ (reference sequence). This CDR3 region has 16 residues. The CDR3 DNA follows: TGTGCCAGCAGCTTTTTAGAGACAGGGGACACCGGGGAGCTGTTTTTT. It specifies CASSFLETGDTGELFF. The complete variable domain, with remaining parts taken from reference TRBV7-9 and TRBJ2-2, reads DTGVSQNPRHKITKRGQNVTFRCDPISEHNRLYWYRQTLGQGPEFLTYFQNEAQLEKSRLLSDRFSAERPKGSFSTLEIQRTEQGDSAMYLCASSFLETGDTGELFFGEGSRLTVL.

V is TRBV21-1 and J is TRBJ2-1; the table's D call, TRBD1, was not checked against the DNA. TRBV21-1 is a listed pseudogene. CDR3 size: 12 residues. The CDR3: CASSKGQNEQFF. CDR3 nucleotide sequence: TGTGCCAGCAGCAAAGGACAGAATGAGCAGTTCTTC.

The chain employs TRBV2 and TRBJ2-7, with D hard to call. Germline-derived CDR1 and CDR2 are SNHLY and FYNNEI. Deletions cut 4 bases from V and 2 bases from J, with 9 bases between. CDR3 length: 13 residues. This chain's CDR3 is CASSGQATYEQYF. CDR3 nucleotides: TGTGCCAGCAGTGGACAAGCAACCTACGAGCAGTACTTC.

The chain links TRBV30 to TRBJ1-2; 7 positions agree with TRBD1. Germline assignment: CDR1 GTSNPN and CDR2 SVGIG (reference sequence). The CDR3 length is 14 residues. The ends lost 6 bases at V and 0 bases at J; junction bases unmatched: 7. CDR3 bases: TGTGCCTGCCTACAGGGGACTTCTAACTATGGCTACACCTTC. This sequence encodes CACLQGTSNYGYTF. The full variable domain, rest sourced from reference TRBV30 and TRBJ1-2, is SQTIHQWPATLVQPVGSPLSLECTVEGTSNPNLYWYRQAAGRGLQLLFYSVGIGQISSEVPQNLSASRPQDRQFILSSKKLLLSDSGFYLCACLQGTSNYGYTFGSGTRLTVV.

The chain has TRBV5-6 and TRBJ1-4; D unresolved. CDR1 is SGHDT and CDR2 is YYEEEE in the germline V gene. Trimming stripped 1 base from V and 7 bases from J, with 8 bases between. This CDR3 has 13 residues. CDR3 DNA sequence: TGTGCCAGCAGCTTGTTTGCGGCTGAAAAACTGTTTTTT. This encodes CASSLFAAEKLFF.

This clone appeared a single time. The chain couples TRBV7-2 to TRBJ1-2, with D possibly TRBD1 on 5 matching bases. Germline assignment: CDR1 SGHTA and CDR2 FQGNSA. V was cut by 5 bases and J by 7 bases, with 14 bases left in between. CDR3 length: 13 amino acids. The CDR3 DNA reads TGTGCCAGCAGCCCCCTCCAGAGGGGTGGCTACACCTTC. This gives the protein CASSPLQRGGYTF.

This clone was seen just once. The genes are TRBV29-1 and TRBJ1-2, with D tentatively TRBD1 (5 bases). The V gene lost 3 bases and the J gene lost 8 bases, with 16 bases spanning the gap. Germline CDR1 is SQVTM and CDR2 is ANQGSEA. The CDR3 is made up of 13 amino acids. The CDR3: CSVEAGVPGGYTF. The CDR3 bases are TGCAGCGTTGAGGCGGGGGTACCAGGCGGCTACACCTTC.

The rearrangement links TRBV5-4 to TRBJ1-1; TRBD1 agrees at 7 bases. Losses at the gene ends were 7 bases for V and 6 bases for J; bases not matched to a gene: 15. The CDR3 consists of 15 residues. Germline CDR1 and CDR2: SGHNT and YYREEE (reference sequence). The CDR3, as DNA: TGTGCCAGCGCAAGGGGGCGCGAGTCATTTTCTGAAGCTTTCTTT. Translation gives CASARGRESFSEAFF.

For this clone: Other DNA variants within this sample encode the same CDR3. The chain has TRBV9 and TRBJ1-5, with 10 nucleotides matching TRBD1. The CDR3 totals 14 residues. CDR1 and CDR2 (germline): SGDLS, YYNGEE. Trimming removed 3 bases from V and 7 bases from J; junction bases left unmatched: 4. The CDR3 DNA reads TGTGCCAGCAGCGGGACAGGGGGAAACCAGCCCCAGCATTTT. This codes for CASSGTGGNQPQHF.